This T cell receptor beta chain comes out of a study of blood T cell repertoires in COVID-19. Study at large: The United States, Italy and Spain provided the acute and convalescent COVID-19 samples. The cDNA or gDNA used as material had been derived from T cells, B-cell-depleted T cells, or PBMCs.

Per the germline V gene, CDR1 is MDHEN and CDR2 is SYDVKM. CDR3 length: 12 residues. Deletions cut 7 bases from V and 4 bases from J, with 9 bases between. Per the original data handling: Quantification of nucleated cells was approximated via reference gene primer amplification. Assay: immunoSEQ multiplex PCR; the TCRdb copy retains only in-frame clones and omits some. V and J calls and clone size are those listed in that table; D and trimming were worked out from the DNA. The repertoire includes about 90,000 clones, around 88% of them detected once, and 0.47% sits in the top ten. The sequence came from a man aged 55-75 years with acute or convalescent COVID-19. The rearrangement uses TRBV28 and TRBJ2-3; maybe TRBD1 (5 bases). Sequenced material: peripheral blood. CDR3 nucleotide sequence: TGTGCCAGCAAAGGGGTCCCAGATACGCAGTATTTT. Residues: CASKGVPDTQYF.